The TCR beta chain under discussion was sequenced for a study of cytomegalovirus exposure and HLA in healthy donors. Study-wide results and caveats: With further analysis later on, most CMV-associated TCR beta chains appeared HLA-restricted. Within the data, a cluster of highly shared sequence variants was likely a sequencing artifact. Rarity held for most TCR sequences, but there were some public TCRs that occurred in many donors. When a later analysis was performed, an Asian-associated ancestry cluster reportedly had fewer N-insertions than the approximately 690-donor mean.

With regard to this clone: Its specificity is unknown.

Losses at the gene ends were 6 bases for V and 6 bases for J; bases not matched to a gene: 6. Per the germline V gene, CDR1 is SGHAT and CDR2 is FQDESV (reference sequence). The length of the CDR3 is 13 residues. PCR amplification relied on 60 Vbeta primers (plus 13 Jbeta primers). Clones were sequenced by immunoSEQ multiplex PCR, and TCRdb holds only the in-frame ones, with some missing. The sample carries 40,000 to 55,000 clones, 73% recorded once. The TCR comes from a young man in good health and CMV-seronegative. V usage is TRBV11-1 and J usage is TRBJ2-7; 9 bases align to TRBD1. Material: PBMCs. CDR3 DNA sequence: TGTGCCAGCAGTAAGGGACAGGGCGCCGAGCAGTACTTC. Its translation: CASSKGQGAEQYF.